This T cell receptor (beta chain) was observed in a study of shared clonotypes between healthy human individuals. The study enrolled healthy HIV-negative adults without recent acute infections or vaccinations as donors. At the deep level, the assay was run. Per the original methods: As immunoSEQ supplied junction-only sequences (without quality scores), filtering differed. Assay used: immunoSEQ multiplex PCR; TCRdb lists only in-frame clones, some missing. The DNA was the basis for D and trimming; V, J and clone size are from that table. Of about 510,000 clones in the sample, approximately 85% were seen once. The CDR3 is 16 residues long. V lost 0 bases and J 6 bases, leaving 21 bases between the germline ends. Germline values: CDR1 GTSNPN, CDR2 SVGIG (reference sequence).

This chain connects TRBV30 to TRBJ2-7, with D possibly being TRBD2 (6 bases). The receptor was derived from a woman aged 40 to 49 in good health. Some clones in this sample may be carry-over from other donors' samples. The sequencing sample was made of PBMCs. CDR3 nucleotides: TGTGCCTGGAGTGTGGCTGGTGGGGGGTTTCGGGTCGAGCAGTACTTC. This gives the protein CAWSVAGGGFRVEQYF.